The T cell receptor beta chain described here comes from a study of blood T cell repertoires in COVID-19. On the study more broadly: Donors in the United States, Italy and Spain gave samples during acute or convalescent COVID-19.

As processed by the authors: Nucleated cell number was recorded as an estimate derived from reference gene primer amplification. Some clones are missing from TCRdb's copy, which holds only in-frame ones; the method was immunoSEQ multiplex PCR. The DNA gave D and trimming, while V, J and clone size come from that table. The data contain about 200,000 clones, 75% to 85% of them singletons. Seattle enrolled patients during active infection and tracked them longitudinally. This TCR was recovered from a woman older than 75 with COVID-19, enrolled during active disease. Sequenced material: peripheral blood.

For the CDR3, the DNA is TGTGCCAGCAGCCTGGGACTTGTTTACAATGAGCAGTTCTTC. It encodes CASSLGLVYNEQFF. The chain combines TRBV7-2 with TRBJ2-1; weak D call: TRBD2 (6 bases). In germline, CDR1 is SGHTA, CDR2 FQGNSA. Trimming removed 5 bases from V and 4 bases from J, with 12 bases in between. The CDR3 has 14 amino acids.